Given below is one T cell receptor (beta chain) in context. The data originate from a study of lymphopenia after photon versus proton radiotherapy. Method: immunoSEQ multiplex PCR; TCRdb's copy keeps in-frame clones and lacks some. The top ten hold approximately 50% of the sample, which has under 30,000 clones, approximately 90% seen once. The sequenced sample was peripheral blood, obtained from a patient treated with proton-based radiotherapy. This clonotype originated in a woman aged 55-70 years with cholangiocarcinoma. Some clones in this sample may be carry-over from other donors' samples.

The CDR3 region is CASSLGTGLEQYF. The DNA for the CDR3 is TGCGCCAGCAGCCTCGGGACGGGACTCGAGCAGTACTTC. V usage is TRBV5-1 and J usage is TRBJ2-7; TRBD2 might be the D (6 bases). This CDR3 comprises 13 residues. Germline V gene sequence: CDR1 SGHRS, CDR2 YFSETQ. Between the trimmed V and J ends, which lost 4 bases and 6 bases, there was a span of 14 bases.